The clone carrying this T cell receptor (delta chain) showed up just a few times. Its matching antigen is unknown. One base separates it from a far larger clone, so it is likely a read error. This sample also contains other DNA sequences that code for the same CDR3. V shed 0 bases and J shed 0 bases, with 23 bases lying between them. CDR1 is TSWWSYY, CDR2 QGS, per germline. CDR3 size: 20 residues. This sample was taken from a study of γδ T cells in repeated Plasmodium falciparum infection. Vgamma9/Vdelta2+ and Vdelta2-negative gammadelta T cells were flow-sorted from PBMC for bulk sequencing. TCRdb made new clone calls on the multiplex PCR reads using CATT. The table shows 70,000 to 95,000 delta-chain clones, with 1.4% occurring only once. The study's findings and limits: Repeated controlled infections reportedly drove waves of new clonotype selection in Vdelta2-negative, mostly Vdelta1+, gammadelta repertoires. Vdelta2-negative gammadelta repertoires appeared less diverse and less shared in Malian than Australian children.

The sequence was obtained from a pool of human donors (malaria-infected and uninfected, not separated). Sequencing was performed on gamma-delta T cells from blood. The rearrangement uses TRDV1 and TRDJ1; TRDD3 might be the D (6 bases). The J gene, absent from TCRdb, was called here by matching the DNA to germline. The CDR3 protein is CALGELPTGDPQPYTDKLIF. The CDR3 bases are TGTGCTCTTGGGGAACTACCTACCGGGGATCCTCAGCCATACACCGATAAACTCATCTTT.